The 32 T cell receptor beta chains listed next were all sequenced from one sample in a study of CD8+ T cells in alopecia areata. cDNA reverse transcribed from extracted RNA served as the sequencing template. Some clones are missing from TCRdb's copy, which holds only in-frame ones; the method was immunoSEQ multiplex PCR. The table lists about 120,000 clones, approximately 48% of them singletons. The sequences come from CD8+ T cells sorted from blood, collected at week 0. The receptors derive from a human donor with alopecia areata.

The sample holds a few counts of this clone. The CDR3 coding sequence is TGTGCCAGCACCCCTGCCTCCTACAATGAGCAGTTCTTC. Translating it yields CASTPASYNEQFF. The chain links TRBV13 to TRBJ2-1; D gene ambiguous. This CDR3 contains 13 residues. Trimming cost V 7 bases and J 0 bases, with 7 bases left between them. The V gene's germline CDR1 is PRHDT and CDR2 FYEKMQ (reference sequence).

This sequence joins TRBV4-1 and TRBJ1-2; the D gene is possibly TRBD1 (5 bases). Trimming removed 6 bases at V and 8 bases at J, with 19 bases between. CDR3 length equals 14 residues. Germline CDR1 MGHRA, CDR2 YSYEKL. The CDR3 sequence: CASSPAAGGYGYTF. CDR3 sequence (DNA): TGCGCCAGCAGTCCCGCGGCGGGGGGTTACGGCTACACCTTC.

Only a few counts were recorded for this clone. The CDR3 here is CSAVLGNEAFF. CDR3 nucleotide sequence: TGCAGTGCAGTTTTGGGCAATGAAGCTTTCTTT. This sequence joins TRBV20-1 and TRBJ1-1; D gene ambiguous. This CDR3 spans 11 amino acids. V dropped 6 bases and J dropped 7 bases, with 12 bases sitting between them. Germline V gene data show CDR1 as DFQATT and CDR2 as SNEGSKA (reference sequence).

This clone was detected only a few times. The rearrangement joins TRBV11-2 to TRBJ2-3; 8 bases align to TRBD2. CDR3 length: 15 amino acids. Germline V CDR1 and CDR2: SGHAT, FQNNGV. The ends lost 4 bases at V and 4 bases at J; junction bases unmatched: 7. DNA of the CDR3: TGTGCCAGCAGCTCCACCCGGGGGGGCGCAGATACGCAGTATTTT. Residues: CASSSTRGGADTQYF.

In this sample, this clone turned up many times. CDR3 nucleotide sequence: TGCAGCGTTGAGGGGGACAGGGACGCCGGGAATGAGCAGTTCTTC. Its translation: CSVEGDRDAGNEQFF. The J gene is TRBJ2-1, the V gene TRBV29-1; 9 bases line up with TRBD1. The V gene end was trimmed by 3 bases and the J gene end by 7 bases; junction bases not matched to a gene: 10. The CDR3 runs 15 residues. The germline V gene has CDR1 SQVTM and CDR2 ANQGSEA.

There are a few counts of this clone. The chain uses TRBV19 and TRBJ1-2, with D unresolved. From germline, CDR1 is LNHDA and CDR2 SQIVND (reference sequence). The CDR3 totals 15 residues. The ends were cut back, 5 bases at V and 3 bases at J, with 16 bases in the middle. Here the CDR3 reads CASSPPSEVYYGYTF. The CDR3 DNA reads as TGTGCCAGTAGTCCCCCCTCAGAGGTGTACTATGGCTACACCTTC.

CDR3 sequence (DNA): TGTGCCAGCAGTCCCTTGGCCTCTTACTCCTACGAGCAGTACTTC. Amino acids: CASSPLASYSYEQYF. The chain combines TRBV6-5 with TRBJ2-7; D not certain. The V gene's germline CDR1 is MNHEY and CDR2 SVGAGI. The V and J ends lost 5 bases and 0 bases respectively, with 14 bases between them. The length of the CDR3 is 15 residues.

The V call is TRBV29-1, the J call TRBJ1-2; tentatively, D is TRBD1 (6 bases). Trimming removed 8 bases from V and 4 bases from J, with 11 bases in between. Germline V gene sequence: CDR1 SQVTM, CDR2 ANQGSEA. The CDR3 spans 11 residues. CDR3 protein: CSTRTAYGYTF. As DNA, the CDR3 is TGCAGCACCCGGACAGCCTATGGCTACACCTTC.

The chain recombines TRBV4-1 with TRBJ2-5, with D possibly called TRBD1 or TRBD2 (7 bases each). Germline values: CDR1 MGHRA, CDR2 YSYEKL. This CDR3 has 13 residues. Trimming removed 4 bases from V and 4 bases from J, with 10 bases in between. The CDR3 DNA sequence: TGCGCCAGCAGCCTCAGGGGGGGAGAGACCCAGTACTTC. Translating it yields CASSLRGGETQYF.

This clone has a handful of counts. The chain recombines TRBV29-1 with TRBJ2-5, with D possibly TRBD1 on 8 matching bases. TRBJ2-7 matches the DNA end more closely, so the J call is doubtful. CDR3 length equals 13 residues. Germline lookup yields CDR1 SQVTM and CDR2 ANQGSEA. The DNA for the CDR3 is TGCAGCGTCACAGGGGGGGTCTCCTACGAGCAGTACTTC. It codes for CSVTGGVSYEQYF.

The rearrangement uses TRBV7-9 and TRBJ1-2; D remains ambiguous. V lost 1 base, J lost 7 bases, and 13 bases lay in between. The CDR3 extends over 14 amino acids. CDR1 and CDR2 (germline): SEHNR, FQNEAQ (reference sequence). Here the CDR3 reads CASSLGSPDGGYTF. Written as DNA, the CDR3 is TGTGCCAGCAGCTTAGGTAGCCCGGACGGTGGCTACACCTTC.

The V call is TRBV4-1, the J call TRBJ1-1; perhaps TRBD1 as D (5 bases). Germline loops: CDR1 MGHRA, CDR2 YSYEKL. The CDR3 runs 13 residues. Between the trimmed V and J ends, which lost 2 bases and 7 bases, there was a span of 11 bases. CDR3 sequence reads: CASSQNGHVEAFF. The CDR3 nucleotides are TGCGCCAGCAGCCAAAATGGACACGTTGAAGCTTTCTTT.

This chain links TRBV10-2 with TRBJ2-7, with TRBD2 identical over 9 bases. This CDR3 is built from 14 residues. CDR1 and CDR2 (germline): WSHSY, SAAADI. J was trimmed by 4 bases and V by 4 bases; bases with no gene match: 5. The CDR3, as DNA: TGCGCCAGCAGTGGGGCTAGCGGGGTGTACGAGCAGTACTTC. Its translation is CASSGASGVYEQYF.

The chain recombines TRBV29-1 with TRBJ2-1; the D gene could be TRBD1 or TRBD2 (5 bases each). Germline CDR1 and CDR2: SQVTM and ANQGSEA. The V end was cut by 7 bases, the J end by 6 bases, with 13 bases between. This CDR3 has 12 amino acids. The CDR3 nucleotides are TGCAGCGCCGAAGATGGGGGCAATGAGCAGTTCTTC. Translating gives CSAEDGGNEQFF.

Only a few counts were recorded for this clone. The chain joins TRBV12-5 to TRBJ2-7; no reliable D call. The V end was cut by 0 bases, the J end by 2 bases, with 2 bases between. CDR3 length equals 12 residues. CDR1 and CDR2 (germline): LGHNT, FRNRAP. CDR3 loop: CASGLVAYEQYF. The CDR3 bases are TGTGCTAGTGGTTTGGTCGCCTACGAGCAGTACTTC.

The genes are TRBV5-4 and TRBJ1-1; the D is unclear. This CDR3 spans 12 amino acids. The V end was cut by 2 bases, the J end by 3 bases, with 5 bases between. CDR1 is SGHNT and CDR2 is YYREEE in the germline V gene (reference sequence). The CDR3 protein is CASSLRDTEAFF. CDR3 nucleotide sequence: TGTGCCAGCAGCTTACGGGACACTGAAGCTTTCTTT.

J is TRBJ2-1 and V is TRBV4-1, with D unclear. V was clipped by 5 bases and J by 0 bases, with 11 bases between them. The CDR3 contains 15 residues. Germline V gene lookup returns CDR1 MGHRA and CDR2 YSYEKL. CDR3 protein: CASSDGLSSYNEQFF. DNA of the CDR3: TGCGCCAGCAGCGACGGGCTCAGCTCCTACAATGAGCAGTTCTTC.

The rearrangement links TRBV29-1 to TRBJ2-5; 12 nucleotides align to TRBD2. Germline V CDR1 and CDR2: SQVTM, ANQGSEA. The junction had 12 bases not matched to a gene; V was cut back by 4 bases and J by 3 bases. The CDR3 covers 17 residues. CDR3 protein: CSVVGPGLAGIEETQYF. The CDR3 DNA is TGCAGCGTTGTCGGACCCGGACTAGCGGGAATCGAAGAGACCCAGTACTTC.

This CDR3 reads CASSNQNRGNEQFF. The CDR3 region has the DNA TGTGCCAGCAGCAACCAAAACAGGGGGAATGAGCAGTTCTTC. J is TRBJ2-1 and V is TRBV9, with 8 positions matching TRBD1. Germline V gene data show CDR1 as SGDLS and CDR2 as YYNGEE. This CDR3 contains 14 residues. V dropped 4 bases and J dropped 7; count of bases not matched to a gene: 7.

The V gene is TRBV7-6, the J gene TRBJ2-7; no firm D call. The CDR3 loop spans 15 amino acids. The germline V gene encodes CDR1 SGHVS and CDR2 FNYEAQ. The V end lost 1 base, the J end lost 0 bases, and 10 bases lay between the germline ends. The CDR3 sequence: CASSLGGESSYEQYF. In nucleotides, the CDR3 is TGTGCCAGCAGCTTAGGCGGCGAGTCCTCCTACGAGCAGTACTTC.

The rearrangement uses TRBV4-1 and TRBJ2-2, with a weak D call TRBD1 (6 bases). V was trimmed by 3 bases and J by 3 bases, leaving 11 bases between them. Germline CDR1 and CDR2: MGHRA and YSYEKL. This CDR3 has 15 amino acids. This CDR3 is CASSQLTGDTGELFF. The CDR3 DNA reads TGCGCCAGCAGCCAGCTGACAGGAGACACCGGGGAGCTGTTTTTT.

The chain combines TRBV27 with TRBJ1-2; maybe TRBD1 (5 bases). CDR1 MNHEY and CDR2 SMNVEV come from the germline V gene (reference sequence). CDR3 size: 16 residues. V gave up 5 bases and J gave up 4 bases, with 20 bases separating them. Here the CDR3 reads CASSPSTGEVIYGYTF. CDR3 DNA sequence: TGTGCCAGCAGTCCCTCGACGGGGGAGGTAATCTATGGCTACACCTTC.

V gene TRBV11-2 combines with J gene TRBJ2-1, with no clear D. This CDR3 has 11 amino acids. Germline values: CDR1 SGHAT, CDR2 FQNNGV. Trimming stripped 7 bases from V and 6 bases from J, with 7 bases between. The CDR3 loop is CASNLRNEQFF. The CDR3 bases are TGTGCCAGCAACCTACGCAATGAGCAGTTCTTC.

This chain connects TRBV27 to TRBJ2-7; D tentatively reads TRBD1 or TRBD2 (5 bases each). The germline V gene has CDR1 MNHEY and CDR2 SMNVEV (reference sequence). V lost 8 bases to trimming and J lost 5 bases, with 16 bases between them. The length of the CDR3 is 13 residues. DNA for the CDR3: TGTGCCAGCTCGCTCTTGGGGGAGAACGAGCAGTACTTC. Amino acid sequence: CASSLLGENEQYF.

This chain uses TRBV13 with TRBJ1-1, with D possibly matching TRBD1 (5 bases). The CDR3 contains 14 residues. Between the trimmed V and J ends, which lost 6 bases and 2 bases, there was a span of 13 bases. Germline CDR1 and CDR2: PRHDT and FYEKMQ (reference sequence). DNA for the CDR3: TGTGCCAGCAGTCATCCGACAGCTAACACTGAAGCTTTCTTT. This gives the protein CASSHPTANTEAFF.

In DNA, the CDR3 is TGTGCCAGCAGCGTAGGAGGGCAACCGAACACCGGGGAGCTGTTTTTT. It codes for CASSVGGQPNTGELFF. The V call is TRBV9, the J call TRBJ2-2, with D possibly matching TRBD2 (5 bases). V was pared by 0 bases and J by 0 bases, with 9 bases between. From germline, CDR1 is SGDLS and CDR2 YYNGEE. The CDR3 is made up of 16 amino acids.

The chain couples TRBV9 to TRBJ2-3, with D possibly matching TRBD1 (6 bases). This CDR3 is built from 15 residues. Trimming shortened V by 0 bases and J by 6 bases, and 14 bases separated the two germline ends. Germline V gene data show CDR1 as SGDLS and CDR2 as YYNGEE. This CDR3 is CASSVEDSLYDTQYF. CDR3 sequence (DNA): TGTGCCAGCAGCGTAGAGGACAGCCTCTATGATACGCAGTATTTT.

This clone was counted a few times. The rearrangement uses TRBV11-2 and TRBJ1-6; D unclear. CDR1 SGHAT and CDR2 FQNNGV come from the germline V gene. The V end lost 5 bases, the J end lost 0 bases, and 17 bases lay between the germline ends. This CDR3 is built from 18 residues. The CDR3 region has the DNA TGTGCCAGCAGCAACGACCCCAGGTGGAGCTCCTATAATTCACCCCTCCACTTT. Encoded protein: CASSNDPRWSSYNSPLHF.

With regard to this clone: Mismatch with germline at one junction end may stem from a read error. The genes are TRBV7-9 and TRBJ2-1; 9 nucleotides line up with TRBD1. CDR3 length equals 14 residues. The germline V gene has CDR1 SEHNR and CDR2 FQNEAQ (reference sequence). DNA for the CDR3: TGTGCCAGCAGCCTAGCGGACAGGGGCGCTGAGCAGTTCTTC. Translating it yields CASSLADRGAEQFF.

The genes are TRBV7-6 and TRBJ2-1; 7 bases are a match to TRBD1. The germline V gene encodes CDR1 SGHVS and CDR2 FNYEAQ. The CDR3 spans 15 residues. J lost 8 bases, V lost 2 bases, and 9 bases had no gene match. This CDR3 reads CASSLRGTAGHEQFF. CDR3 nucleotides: TGTGCCAGCAGCTTAAGGGGGACAGCCGGCCATGAGCAGTTCTTC.

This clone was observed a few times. The CDR3 DNA reads as TGTGCCTGGGGACCCCCCTCGGCCGAAGCTTTCTTT. Protein: CAWGPPSAEAFF. The chain recombines TRBV30 with TRBJ1-1; D remains unclear. The germline V and J ends were trimmed by 5 bases and 8 bases, with 15 bases remaining between them. The CDR3 is made up of 12 amino acids. Germline V gives CDR1 GTSNPN, CDR2 SVGIG (reference sequence).

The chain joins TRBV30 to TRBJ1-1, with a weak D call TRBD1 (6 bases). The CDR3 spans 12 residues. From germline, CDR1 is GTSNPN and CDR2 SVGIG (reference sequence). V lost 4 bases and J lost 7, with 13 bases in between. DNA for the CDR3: TGTGCCTGGATCGGAACAGGGTTTGAAGCTTTCTTT. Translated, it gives CAWIGTGFEAFF.